This T cell receptor beta chain was recovered during a study of shared clonotypes between healthy human individuals. Study conclusions and caveats: When compared with the clonotypes that were shared by all four sorted-subset donors, the non-shared clonotypes turned out to have lower generation probabilities.

About this clone itself: Its antigen remains unknown. Other DNA sequences of this sample code for an identical CDR3.

CD45RO-negative, CCR7-positively selected cells formed the naive CD8 fraction, excluding terminally differentiated effector memory CD45RA+ cells. Germline CDR1 reads MNHEY; CDR2 reads SVGAGI. The CDR3 loop spans 14 amino acids. V was shortened by 0 bases and J by 6 bases, with 9 bases between the two germline ends. Repertoires were generated with immunoSEQ multiplex PCR, while TCRdb's copy carries only in-frame clones and drops some. Of about 2 million clones in the sample, roughly 94% were seen once. The sequence came from a man aged 18 to 35 in good health. Sequencing was done on a sample of naive CD8+ T cells sorted from blood. The chain joins TRBV6-5 to TRBJ2-1, with D possibly TRBD2 on 5 matching bases. The CDR3 DNA is TGTGCCAGCAGTTACTCGGGAGAATCCAATGAGCAGTTCTTC. Translating gives CASSYSGESNEQFF.